Listed below are T cell receptor beta chains from one sample, sequenced in a study of T-cell reconstitution after alpha-beta-depleted transplantation in children. TCRdb itself ran the PCR reads through MiXCR, one entry per CDR3 protein. Counted here are approximately 83,000 distinct CDR3 sequences, roughly 7.7% occurring once; the ten biggest clones make up approximately 7%. The sample here was PBMCs from the stem cell graft donor, taken from the stem cell graft. The receptors come from a human donor who donated a stem cell graft to a child with congenital amegakaryocytic thrombocytopenia. Both conserved end residues are trimmed from each CDR3. D genes are given only for firm matches.

CDR3aa: ATSVTYGPNYGYT
d_gene: NA
v_gene: TRBV15
j_gene: TRBJ1-2

CDR3aa: ASSLGINQPQH
d_gene: NA
v_gene: TRBV7-2
j_gene: TRBJ1-5

CDR3aa: ASSLEVYEQY
d_gene: NA
v_gene: TRBV7-2
j_gene: TRBJ2-7

CDR3aa: ASSYGQEGAF
d_gene: TRBD1
v_gene: TRBV5-6
j_gene: TRBJ1-1

CDR3aa: ASSPLREGSEQY
d_gene: NA
v_gene: TRBV18
j_gene: TRBJ2-7

CDR3aa: SASQGGGYNEQF
d_gene: NA
v_gene: TRBV20-1
j_gene: TRBJ2-1

CDR3aa: ASSTQGTRLEADTQY
d_gene: NA
v_gene: TRBV5-1
j_gene: TRBJ2-3

CDR3aa: ASSFRSSDGTQY
d_gene: NA
v_gene: TRBV12-3/TRBV12-4
j_gene: TRBJ2-5

CDR3aa: SAYRSSTDTQY
d_gene: NA
v_gene: TRBV20-1
j_gene: TRBJ2-3

CDR3aa: SAPIANKNEKLF
d_gene: NA
v_gene: TRBV20-1
j_gene: TRBJ1-4

CDR3aa: SARDDYEQY
d_gene: NA
v_gene: TRBV20-1
j_gene: TRBJ2-7

CDR3aa: ASSQDTTLSGPQH
d_gene: NA
v_gene: TRBV3-1
j_gene: TRBJ1-5

CDR3aa: ASSLPDRNTQY
d_gene: NA
v_gene: TRBV5-5
j_gene: TRBJ2-3

CDR3aa: SARVLSQGDEQY
d_gene: TRBD1
v_gene: TRBV20-1
j_gene: TRBJ2-7

CDR3aa: ASSPEAASPVNEQF
d_gene: NA
v_gene: TRBV7-9
j_gene: TRBJ2-1

CDR3aa: ASSIQHEQF
d_gene: NA
v_gene: TRBV7-2
j_gene: TRBJ2-1

CDR3aa: ASSQMTRDSSYEQY
d_gene: NA
v_gene: TRBV4-3
j_gene: TRBJ2-7

CDR3aa: ASSIDPSRTGVYEQY
d_gene: TRBD1
v_gene: TRBV19
j_gene: TRBJ2-7

CDR3aa: SATRDRGPRSNQPQH
d_gene: TRBD1
v_gene: TRBV20-1
j_gene: TRBJ1-5

CDR3aa: CARDRGGPFYNSPLH
d_gene: NA
v_gene: TRBV20-1
j_gene: TRBJ1-6

CDR3aa: ASSLLEYGYT
d_gene: NA
v_gene: TRBV28
j_gene: TRBJ1-2

CDR3aa: ASSAGLAFGEQF
d_gene: TRBD2
v_gene: TRBV11-2
j_gene: TRBJ2-1

CDR3aa: ASSQELQLPLNNEQF
d_gene: NA
v_gene: TRBV3-2
j_gene: TRBJ2-1

CDR3aa: ASSPLARKEQF
d_gene: NA
v_gene: TRBV7-2
j_gene: TRBJ2-1

CDR3aa: ASSIKTGWNEQF
d_gene: TRBD1
v_gene: TRBV13
j_gene: TRBJ2-1

CDR3aa: ASSPGHLADTQY
d_gene: NA
v_gene: TRBV7-9
j_gene: TRBJ2-3

CDR3aa: ASSPWKAASIGANVLT
d_gene: NA
v_gene: TRBV13
j_gene: TRBJ2-6

CDR3aa: ASRFSSHEQF
d_gene: NA
v_gene: TRBV5-1
j_gene: TRBJ2-1

CDR3aa: ASSPNLAASSYEQY
d_gene: NA
v_gene: TRBV5-1
j_gene: TRBJ2-7

CDR3aa: ASSSIAGDGGANVLT
d_gene: NA
v_gene: TRBV11-2
j_gene: TRBJ2-6

CDR3aa: AFSYWTGTNSNQPQH
d_gene: TRBD1
v_gene: TRBV3-1
j_gene: TRBJ1-5

CDR3aa: ASSLRSGPPYEQY
d_gene: NA
v_gene: TRBV7-8
j_gene: TRBJ2-7

CDR3aa: ASSLFKTPGDTGELF
d_gene: NA
v_gene: TRBV5-8
j_gene: TRBJ2-2

CDR3aa: ATSAGPPQPQH
d_gene: NA
v_gene: TRBV15
j_gene: TRBJ1-5

CDR3aa: SALGGSGANVLT
d_gene: NA
v_gene: TRBV29-1
j_gene: TRBJ2-6

CDR3aa: ASHPGQGARVTF
d_gene: TRBD1
v_gene: TRBV18
j_gene: TRBJ1-1

CDR3aa: ASSLASGTGGIANTEAF
d_gene: TRBD1
v_gene: TRBV5-6
j_gene: TRBJ1-1

CDR3aa: ASSSVTAPGFGYT
d_gene: NA
v_gene: TRBV27
j_gene: TRBJ1-2

CDR3aa: ASSWDTYEQY
d_gene: NA
v_gene: TRBV5-5
j_gene: TRBJ2-7

CDR3aa: ASSPVVVNEQF
d_gene: NA
v_gene: TRBV7-2
j_gene: TRBJ2-1

CDR3aa: ASSFGGPEETQY
d_gene: NA
v_gene: TRBV11-2
j_gene: TRBJ2-5

CDR3aa: ASSQHAGTYNEQF
d_gene: NA
v_gene: TRBV14
j_gene: TRBJ2-1

CDR3aa: ASSPGNIEQF
d_gene: NA
v_gene: TRBV6-6
j_gene: TRBJ2-1

CDR3aa: ASSPGGVNEQY
d_gene: TRBD2
v_gene: TRBV18
j_gene: TRBJ2-7

CDR3aa: ASSLQRNTDTQY
d_gene: NA
v_gene: TRBV12-3/TRBV12-4
j_gene: TRBJ2-3

CDR3aa: ASSLAPTGHGYT
d_gene: TRBD1
v_gene: TRBV7-9
j_gene: TRBJ1-2

CDR3aa: ASSRQGEADEQY
d_gene: TRBD1
v_gene: TRBV6-2/TRBV6-3
j_gene: TRBJ2-7

CDR3aa: ASSSGLAGSLSYEQY
d_gene: TRBD2
v_gene: TRBV7-9
j_gene: TRBJ2-7

CDR3aa: ASSQDQDTGELF
d_gene: NA
v_gene: TRBV3-1
j_gene: TRBJ2-2

CDR3aa: ASGPGQGASENTEAF
d_gene: TRBD1
v_gene: TRBV4-2
j_gene: TRBJ1-1

CDR3aa: ASSQGQLNTEAF
d_gene: NA
v_gene: TRBV4-2
j_gene: TRBJ1-1

CDR3aa: SARELAGPDTQY
d_gene: TRBD2
v_gene: TRBV20-1
j_gene: TRBJ2-3

CDR3aa: ASSLTGGVGNEQF
d_gene: NA
v_gene: TRBV7-9
j_gene: TRBJ2-1